Included here is one T cell receptor beta chain sequence, with context. This may come from a read error, since a much larger clone is one base off. These data are taken from a study of Graves' ophthalmopathy and Graves' hyperthyroidism. CDR1 LNHDA and CDR2 SQIVND come from the germline V gene (reference sequence). The CDR3 contains 16 residues. The TCR beta CDR3 regions underwent amplification from RNA transcripts. The first round was an RT-PCR with HTBI primers, and the second round was a multiplex PCR. TCRdb passed the multiplex PCR reads through MiXCR, listing each CDR3 protein once. The sample has over a million distinct CDR3 sequences, 36% seen once.

The genes are TRBV19 and TRBJ2-2, with TRBD1 identical over 7 bases. The material sequenced was peripheral blood or thyroid tissue (not recorded which). This clonotype was sampled from an adult man with Graves' hyperthyroidism. The CDR3 bases are TGTGCCAGTGGCCCAACCGGGACAGTGAACACCGGGGATCTGTTTTTT. Protein product: CASGPTGTVNTGDLFF.